A selection of T cell receptor beta chains follows, all from one sample in a study of cytomegalovirus exposure and HLA in healthy donors. Measured with immunoSEQ multiplex PCR; TCRdb has only the in-frame clones, and not every one. The sample has under 200,000 clones; around three quarters are singletons. The sample comprised PBMCs. The receptors here all came from a man aged 35-49 years in good health and CMV-seronegative. Each CDR3 is given with its conserved first and last residue. D genes are given only for firm matches. The size entry is marked missing in some rows and otherwise reads once, few, many or a size class.

size: few; J: TRBJ1-2; D: TRBD1; V: TRBV6-1; CDR3: CASSQDPGQGLVTF; DNA: TGTGCCAGCAGCCAGGATCCGGGACAGGGACTGGTCACCTTC
size: NA; J: TRBJ2-7; D: NA; V: TRBV4-1; CDR3: CASSQEGAPTYEQYF; DNA: TGCGCCAGCAGCCAAGAAGGGGCACCTACCTACGAGCAGTACTTC
size: NA; J: TRBJ1-1; D: NA; V: TRBV7-9; CDR3: CASSNDILRAFF; DNA: TGTGCCAGCAGCAATGACATCCTAAGGGCTTTCTTT
size: NA; J: TRBJ2-7; D: NA; V: TRBV10-3; CDR3: CAIKAGSYEQYF; DNA: TGTGCCATCAAGGCGGGCAGCTACGAGCAGTACTTC
size: NA; J: TRBJ2-7; D: TRBD2; V: TRBV4-3; CDR3: CASSRGLAGIYEQCF; DNA: TGCGCCAGCAGCCGGGGACTAGCGGGAATTTACGAGCAGTGCTTC
size: NA; J: TRBJ1-2; D: TRBD1; V: TRBV10-1; CDR3: CATNIRTGMDGYTF; DNA: TGCGCCACCAACATTCGGACAGGGATGGATGGCTACACCTTC
size: once; J: TRBJ2-2; D: TRBD2; V: TRBV30; CDR3: CAWREPGLASTGELFF; DNA: TGTGCCTGGAGGGAACCGGGACTAGCAAGCACCGGGGAGCTGTTTTTT
size: NA; J: TRBJ2-7; D: TRBD1; V: TRBV5-1; CDR3: CASSYGQGRGEQYF; DNA: TGCGCCAGCAGCTATGGACAGGGACGAGGGGAGCAGTACTTC
size: NA; J: TRBJ2-1; D: TRBD2; V: TRBV7-6; CDR3: CASSLATSGYEQFF; DNA: TGTGCCAGCAGCTTAGCGACTAGCGGGTATGAGCAGTTCTTC
size: NA; J: TRBJ1-4; D: NA; V: TRBV2; CDR3: CASRTDSTNEKLFF; DNA: TGTGCCAGCAGAACAGATTCAACTAATGAAAAACTGTTTTTT
size: NA; J: TRBJ2-1; D: TRBD2; V: TRBV7-2; CDR3: CASSLRGLVYNEQFF; DNA: TGTGCCAGCAGCTTAAGGGGACTAGTCTACAATGAGCAGTTCTTC
size: NA; J: TRBJ2-7; D: NA; V: TRBV5-1; CDR3: CASSFVPGQETYEQYF; DNA: TGCGCCAGCAGTTTTGTCCCGGGACAAGAAACCTACGAGCAGTACTTC
size: NA; J: TRBJ1-1; D: TRBD1; V: TRBV7-9; CDR3: CASSPDRVNTEAFF; DNA: TGTGCCAGCAGCCCCGACAGGGTGAACACTGAAGCTTTCTTT
size: NA; J: TRBJ1-2; D: NA; V: TRBV7-2; CDR3: CASSLAVEYGYTF; DNA: TGTGCCAGCAGCTTAGCAGTGGAGTATGGCTACACCTTC